This T cell receptor beta chain was sequenced for a study of a mutant IDH1 vaccine in newly diagnosed glioma. About the study: Males made up around 62% and females around 38% of treated patients, whose mean age was approximately 40 years. Those enrolled had earlier been treated with radiotherapy, temozolomide, or both, mostly both.

The CDR3 sequence is 15 residues long. Per germline, CDR1 SEHNR and CDR2 FQNEAQ (reference sequence). Trimming took 3 bases from V and 1 from J, leaving 12 bases between them. Study-wide points: Whatever changes occurred in top peripheral T cell clonotypes seemed unrelated to pseudoprogression.

As concerns this clone: Its antigen is unknown.

Sequencing used immunoSEQ multiplex PCR; TCRdb keeps in-frame clones, though not all of them. The table has around 50,000 clones, roughly 83% seen once. Time point of the sample: week 47, end of study. Every single dose of the vaccine, 300 ug of mutant IDH1 20-mer peptide, came with topical imiquimod. The sequence derives from a woman in her 30s with glioma. Some clones in this sample may be carry-over from other donors' samples. This chain links TRBV7-9 with TRBJ1-1, with D possibly being TRBD1 (5 bases). The source material was PBMCs, sampled from a glioma patient whose treatment included an IDH1 peptide vaccine. CDR3 in amino acids: CASSLDIGRNTEAFF. The CDR3 region has the DNA TGTGCCAGCAGCTTGGACATAGGGAGGAACACTGAAGCTTTCTTT.